The entry below gives a single T cell receptor (beta chain) sequence along with its context. The antigen is undetermined. This entry comes from a study of blood T cells in healthy people across ages. A second roughly 7 to 12 cycle PCR used barcoded and J-beta primers. Samples each returned at least 2.5 million CDR3-containing paired-end reads. One entry per CDR3 protein, called by TCRdb with MiXCR from the 5' RACE reads. The sample has about a million distinct CDR3 sequences, 30% to 40% seen once. The total RNA that was extracted per sample amounted to at least 5 micrograms. General study findings and limits: Naive CD4+ cells and diversity were both higher in long-lived donors than in aged donors. It was held that the diversity estimates obtained from one million T cells were underestimates.

The germline V gene has CDR1 SQVTM and CDR2 ANQGSEA. The CDR3 consists of 15 residues. The ends were cut back, 1 base at V and 7 bases at J, with 16 bases in the middle. The TCR originated in a man aged 18 to 29 in good health. The sample comprised blood. This chain uses TRBV29-1 with TRBJ2-2, with TRBD1 as a possible D gene (6 bases). The CDR3 here is CSVEGPPGVGGELFF. The CDR3 region has the DNA TGCAGCGTTGAAGGGCCACCAGGGGTTGGCGGGGAGCTGTTTTTT.